The entry below gives a single T cell receptor beta chain sequence along with its context. Its antigen is as yet unknown. Trimming took off 4 bases at V and 5 bases at J, with 21 bases between the two ends. This CDR3 has 18 amino acids. Germline CDR1 reads LNHDA; CDR2 reads SQIVND (reference sequence). The source of the sample is a study of shared clonotypes between healthy human individuals. For the study at large: Plates per donor: three CD4 naive, three CD4 memory, two CD8 naive, one CD8 memory. Study-wide results and caveats: Sequencing depth was predicted to influence how clonotypes are shared among donors. The rarefaction results pointed to incomplete sorted-subset sequencing despite large depth.

CD4+ cells were split into CD45RA+ naive and CD45RA-negative memory subsets. Using immunoSEQ multiplex PCR, the repertoire was profiled, and TCRdb retains in-frame clones only, with some absent. The sample carries some 2,100,000 clones, nearly 97% recorded once. This receptor was identified in a young man in good health. The sequenced sample consisted of naive CD4+ T cells sorted from blood. Subset noted: CD45RA+ positively selected. The chain is built from TRBV19 and TRBJ1-6; D not resolved. CDR3 in amino acids: CASSTEAGPYDHNSPLHF. The CDR3 bases are TGTGCCAGTAGTACCGAGGCGGGCCCTTACGACCATAATTCACCCCTCCACTTT.